The clone carrying this T cell receptor (beta chain) has a count of ten or more. Antigen: not known. Full-length variable regions came from constant-region reverse primers plus semi-nested Nested Universal Primer A PCR. MiXCR was run by TCRdb on the 5' RACE reads, yielding one entry per CDR3 protein. The data show 62,000 or so distinct CDR3 sequences, 22% seen once. Study observations and caveats: Greatest tumor Treg TCR overlap was with tumor naive CD4+ cells. Tumor memory CD4+ T cell TCR gene usage clustered with blood and lymph node memory CD4+ cells and lymph node naive CD4+ cells.

This CDR3 contains 13 residues. Germline V gives CDR1 SQVTM, CDR2 ANQGSEA. J gave up 7 bases and V 4 bases, and 9 bases lay outside the gene matches. The memory fraction was CD4+CD45RO+CD25- cells. The chain employs TRBV29-1 and TRBJ1-1; 7 bases line up with TRBD1. The clonotype comes from a female donor with breast cancer. Sequencing input: memory CD4+ T cells sorted from a lymph node. Subset reported: memory CD4+ T cells, CD4+CD45RO+CD25-. CDR3 coding DNA: TGCAGCGTTGCCGGGACAGAGACAAGTGAAGCTTTCTTT. Protein product: CSVAGTETSEAFF.